A single sample gave rise to the 6 T cell receptor beta chains below, sequenced in a study of T-cell memory formation after mild COVID-19. TCRdb analysed the 5' RACE reads with MiXCR anew, one entry per CDR3 protein. The sample shows 450,000 to 700,000 distinct CDR3 sequences, 15% to 20% of them seen only once. The sequencing input was PBMCs or a T cell subset sorted from them (not recorded which). These receptors were taken from an adult woman who had mild COVID-19 (a few samples of this study predate the infection). Cell type and time point are not known.

This clonotype was found a few times. V is TRBV12-3 or TRBV12-4 and J is TRBJ1-4, with D hard to call. The CDR3 is made up of 13 amino acids. Trimming stripped 3 bases from V and 2 bases from J, with 4 bases between. CDR3 nucleotide sequence: TGTGCCAGCAGTTTTTCCACTAATGAAAAACTGTTTTTT. Its protein is CASSFSTNEKLFF.

This clonotype was seen many times. V and J are TRBV20-1 and TRBJ2-5; D gene unclear. This CDR3 has 13 residues. Trimming took 3 bases from V and 1 from J, leaving 9 bases between them. CDR1 and CDR2 from the germline V gene are DFQATT and SNEGSKA (reference sequence). CDR3 protein: CSARSQVQETQYF. CDR3 nucleotides: TGCAGTGCTAGGTCCCAGGTCCAAGAGACCCAGTACTTC.

This clonotype was seen at least ten times. V is TRBV6-2 or TRBV6-3 and J is TRBJ2-5; 7 positions match TRBD2. The CDR3 loop spans 18 amino acids. The V gene's germline CDR1 is MNHEY and CDR2 SVGEGT. The J segment lost 5 bases and the V segment lost 2 bases, leaving 17 bases of the junction unmatched. CDR3 amino acids: CASSYPALTAGEWETQYF. CDR3 bases: TGTGCCAGCAGTTACCCGGCACTGACGGCGGGAGAATGGGAGACCCAGTACTTC.

Only a few counts were recorded for this clonotype. This chain links TRBV20-1 with TRBJ2-1, with 10 nucleotides matching TRBD2. The CDR3 extends over 16 amino acids. The V and J ends lost 3 bases and 0 bases, in that order; junction bases with no gene match: 5. Germline CDR1 DFQATT, CDR2 SNEGSKA (reference sequence). The DNA of the CDR3 is TGCAGTGCTAGTCCTAGCGGGGGAAGCTCCTACAATGAGCAGTTCTTC. Its translation: CSASPSGGSSYNEQFF.

The chain links TRBV3-1 to TRBJ2-7, with D maybe TRBD1 (5 bases). CDR3 size: 11 residues. The germline V and J ends were trimmed by 4 bases and 7 bases, with 8 bases remaining between them. Germline values: CDR1 LGHDT, CDR2 YNNKEL (reference sequence). The CDR3 sequence is CASSRTHEQYF. As DNA, the CDR3 is TGTGCCAGCAGCCGGACACATGAGCAGTACTTC.

The sample holds a few counts of this clonotype. The CDR3 protein is CATSEPGTTYEQYF. Here the CDR3 DNA reads TGTGCCACCAGTGAACCGGGGACAACCTACGAGCAGTACTTC. V is TRBV24-1 and J is TRBJ2-7; tentatively, D is TRBD1 (6 bases). Germline V lookup: CDR1 KGHDR, CDR2 SFDVKD. The CDR3 has 14 amino acids. Trimming pared 4 bases from V and 2 bases from J, leaving 11 bases between.